This TCR beta chain comes out of a study of CD8 T cells in ankylosing spondylitis. Study-wide points: Roughly eight highly homologous variants made up a TCR beta motif that seemed to typify ankylosing spondylitis blood. Earlier reports found some motif variants in synovial fluid and blood in reactive arthritis. Matched ankylosing spondylitis synovial fluid reportedly contained a significantly enriched population of disease-linked clones.

TCRdb reanalysed the 5' RACE reads using MiXCR and keeps one entry per CDR3 protein. The sample lists around 130,000 distinct CDR3 sequences, roughly an eighth occurring once. Many counts were recorded for this clonotype. The antigen remains undetermined. V lost 1 base, J lost 3 bases, and 13 bases lay in between. This CDR3 spans 15 amino acids. Germline CDR1 is DFQATT and CDR2 is SNEGSKA (reference sequence). The chain is built from TRBV20-1 and TRBJ1-5; no firm D call. This clonotype was obtained from a female donor with ankylosing spondylitis or in good health (not recorded which). Source material: blood, either unsorted or a sorted T cell fraction (not recorded which). The CDR3 loop reads CSARVGRAPNQPQHF. Here the CDR3 DNA reads TGCAGTGCTAGAGTTGGCCGGGCTCCCAATCAGCCCCAGCATTTT.